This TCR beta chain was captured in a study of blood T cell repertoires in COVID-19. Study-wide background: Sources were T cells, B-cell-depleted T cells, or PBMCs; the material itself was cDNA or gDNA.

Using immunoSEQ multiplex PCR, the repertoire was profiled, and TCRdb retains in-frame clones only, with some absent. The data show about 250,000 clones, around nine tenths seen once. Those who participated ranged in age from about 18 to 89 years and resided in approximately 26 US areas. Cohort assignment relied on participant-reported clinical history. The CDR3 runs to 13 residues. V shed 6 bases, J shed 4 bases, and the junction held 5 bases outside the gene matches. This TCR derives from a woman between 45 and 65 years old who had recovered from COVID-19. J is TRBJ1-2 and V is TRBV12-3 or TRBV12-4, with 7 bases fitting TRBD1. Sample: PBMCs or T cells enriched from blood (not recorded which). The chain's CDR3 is CASSPTGTYGYTF. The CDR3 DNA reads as TGTGCCAGCAGCCCGACAGGGACCTATGGCTACACCTTC.